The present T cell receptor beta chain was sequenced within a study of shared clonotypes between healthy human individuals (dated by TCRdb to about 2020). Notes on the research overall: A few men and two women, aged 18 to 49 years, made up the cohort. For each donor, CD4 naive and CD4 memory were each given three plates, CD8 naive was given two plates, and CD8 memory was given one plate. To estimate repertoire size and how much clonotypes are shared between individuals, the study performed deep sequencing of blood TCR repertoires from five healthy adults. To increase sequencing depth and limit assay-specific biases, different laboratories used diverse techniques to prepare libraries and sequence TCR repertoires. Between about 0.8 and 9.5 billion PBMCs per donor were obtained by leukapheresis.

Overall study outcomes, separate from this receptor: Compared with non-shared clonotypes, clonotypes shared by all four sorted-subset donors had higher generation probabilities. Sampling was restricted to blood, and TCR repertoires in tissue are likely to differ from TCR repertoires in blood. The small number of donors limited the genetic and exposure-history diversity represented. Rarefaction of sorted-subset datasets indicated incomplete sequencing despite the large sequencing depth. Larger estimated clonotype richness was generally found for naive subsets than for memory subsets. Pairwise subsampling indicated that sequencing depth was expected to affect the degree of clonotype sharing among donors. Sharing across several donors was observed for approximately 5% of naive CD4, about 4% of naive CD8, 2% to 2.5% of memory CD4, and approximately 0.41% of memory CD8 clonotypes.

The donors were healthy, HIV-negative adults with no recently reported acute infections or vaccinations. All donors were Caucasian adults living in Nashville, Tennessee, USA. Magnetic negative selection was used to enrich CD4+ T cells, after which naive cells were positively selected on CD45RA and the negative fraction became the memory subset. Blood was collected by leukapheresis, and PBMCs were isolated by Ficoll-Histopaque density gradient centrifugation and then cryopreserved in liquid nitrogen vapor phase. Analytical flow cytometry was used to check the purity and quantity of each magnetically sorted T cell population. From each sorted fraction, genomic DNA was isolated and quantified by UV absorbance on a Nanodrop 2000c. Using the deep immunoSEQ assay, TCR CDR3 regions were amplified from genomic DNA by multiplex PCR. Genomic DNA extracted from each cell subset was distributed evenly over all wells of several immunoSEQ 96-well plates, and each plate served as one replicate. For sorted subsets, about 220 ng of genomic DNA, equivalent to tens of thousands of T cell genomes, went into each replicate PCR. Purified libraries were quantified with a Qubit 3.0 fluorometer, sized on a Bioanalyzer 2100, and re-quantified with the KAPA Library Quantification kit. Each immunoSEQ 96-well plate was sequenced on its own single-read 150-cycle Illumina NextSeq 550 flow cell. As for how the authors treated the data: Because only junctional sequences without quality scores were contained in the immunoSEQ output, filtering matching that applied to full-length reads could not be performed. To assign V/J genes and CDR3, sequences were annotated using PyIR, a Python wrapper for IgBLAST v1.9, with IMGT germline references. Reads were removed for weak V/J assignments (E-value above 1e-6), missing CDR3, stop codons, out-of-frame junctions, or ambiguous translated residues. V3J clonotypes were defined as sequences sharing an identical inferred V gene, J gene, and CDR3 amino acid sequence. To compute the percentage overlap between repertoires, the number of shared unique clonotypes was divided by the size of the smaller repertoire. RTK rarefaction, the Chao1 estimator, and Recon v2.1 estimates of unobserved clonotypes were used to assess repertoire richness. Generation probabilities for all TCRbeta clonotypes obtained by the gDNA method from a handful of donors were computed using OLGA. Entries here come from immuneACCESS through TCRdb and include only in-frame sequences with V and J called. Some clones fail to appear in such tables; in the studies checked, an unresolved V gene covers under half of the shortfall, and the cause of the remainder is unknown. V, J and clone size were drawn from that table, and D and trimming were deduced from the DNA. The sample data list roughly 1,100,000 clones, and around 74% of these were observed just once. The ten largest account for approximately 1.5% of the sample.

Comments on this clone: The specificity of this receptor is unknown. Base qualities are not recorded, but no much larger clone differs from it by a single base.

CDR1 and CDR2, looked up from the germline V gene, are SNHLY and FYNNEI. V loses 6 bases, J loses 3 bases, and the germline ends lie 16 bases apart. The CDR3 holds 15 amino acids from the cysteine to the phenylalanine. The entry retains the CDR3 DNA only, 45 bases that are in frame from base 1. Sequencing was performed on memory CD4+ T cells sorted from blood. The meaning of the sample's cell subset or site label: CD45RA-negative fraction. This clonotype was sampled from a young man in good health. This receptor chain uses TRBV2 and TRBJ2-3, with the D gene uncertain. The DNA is TGTGCCAGCAGCCCGCAATTACTGACGACAGATACGCAGTATTTT. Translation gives CASSPQLLTTDTQYF. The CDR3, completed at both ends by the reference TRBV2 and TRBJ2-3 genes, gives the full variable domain EPEVTQTPSHQVTQMGQEVILRCVPISNHLYFYWYRQILGQKVEFLVSFYNNEISEKSEIFDDQFSVERPDGSNFTLKIRSTKLEDSAMYFCASSPQLLTTDTQYFGPGTRLTVL.